This T cell receptor beta chain derives from a study of T cell changes during pregnancy in multiple sclerosis (dated by TCRdb to about 2019). Study-level background: Changes in the T cell repertoire over the course of pregnancy were examined in this study in women with multiple sclerosis.

In regard to this clone: The target of this receptor is not known. Per-nucleotide qualities are absent, and no much larger clonotype sits a single base away.

The receptor library was made with the immunoSEQ multiplex PCR assay. TCRdb carries this immuneACCESS record with in-frame sequences only. Its versions omit some clonotypes, under half of them owing to an unresolved V gene in the studies checked, with the rest unexplained. Here the sample has roughly 49,000 clones; roughly 88% occur a single time. Of the sample, approximately 1.4% falls within the top ten clones. Including cysteine and phenylalanine, the CDR3 has 16 amino acids. Only the CDR3 region is kept as DNA, spanning 48 bases read in frame from base 1. Relative to germline, V is missing 2 bases and J is missing 3 bases, with 3 bases of the junction outside any gene match. As encoded in the germline V gene, CDR1 is MNHNS while CDR2 is SASEGT.

The TCR was taken from a female donor in good health, enrolled as a control in a pregnancy study. The chain couples TRBV6-1 to TRBJ2-7, with TRBD2 identical over 14 junction bases. The material was peripheral blood, obtained in the first trimester of pregnancy. In nucleotide form, the sequence is TGTGCCAGCAGTGAAAGGACTAGCGGGAGGTACTACGAGCAGTACTTC. Translated, it reads CASSERTSGRYYEQYF.